What follows are 29 T cell receptor beta chains derived from one specimen sequenced in a study of siplizumab effects on memory and regulatory T cells. Their specific antigens are unknown. Coculture of mixed lymphocyte reaction cells was performed at 37°C for roughly six days. The repertoire was sequenced with immunoSEQ multiplex PCR; TCRdb's copy has only in-frame clones and lacks some. The table lists roughly 10,000 clones, more than 35% of them singletons. The sample taken for sequencing was CFSE-low (dividing) CD8+ T cells sorted from an allogeneic mixed lymphocyte reaction. These receptors all come from a human donor in good health; the cells came from an allogeneic mixed lymphocyte reaction.

This clone was counted a few times. This chain joins TRBV13 and TRBJ2-7; 10 bases are a match to TRBD2. Germline V gene data show CDR1 as PRHDT and CDR2 as FYEKMQ (reference sequence). This CDR3 is built from 16 residues. The trim removed 3 bases at V and 3 bases at J, leaving 8 bases unmatched. The CDR3 DNA reads as TGTGCCAGCAGCTTCACTAGCGGGGTGATGATCTACGAGCAGTACTTC. Its protein product is CASSFTSGVMIYEQYF. Full variable domain (missing parts from reference TRBV13 and TRBJ2-7): AAGVIQSPRHLIKEKRETATLKCYPIPRHDTVYWYQQGPGQDPQFLISFYEKMQSDKGSIPDRFSAQQFSDYHSELNMSSLELGDSALYFCASSFTSGVMIYEQYFGPGTRLTVT.

This clone occurred a few times. DNA for the CDR3: TGTGCCAGCAGCCTGCGGGGGGTCCAAGAGACCCAGTACTTC. Its protein is CASSLRGVQETQYF. The chain uses TRBV7-9 and TRBJ2-5, with 8 bases identical to TRBD2. This CDR3 is built from 14 residues. V gave up 5 bases and J gave up 1 base; unmatched junction bases: 3. Germline V gene lookup returns CDR1 SEHNR and CDR2 FQNEAQ (reference sequence).

The V gene is TRBV4-2, the J gene TRBJ2-3; the D call may be TRBD1 or TRBD2 (6 bases each). Germline-derived CDR1 and CDR2 are LGHNA and YNFKEQ. CDR3 length equals 13 residues. Trimming stripped 3 bases from V and 6 bases from J, with 10 bases between. The CDR3, as DNA: TGTGCCAGCAGCCAGGAAGGGGGGGATACGCAGTATTTT. As protein: CASSQEGGDTQYF.

The chain joins TRBV7-2 to TRBJ1-4, with D possibly being TRBD1 (5 bases). From germline, CDR1 is SGHTA and CDR2 FQGNSA. CDR3 size: 16 residues. The V end was cut by 4 bases, the J end by 6 bases, with 18 bases between. CDR3 amino acids: CASSSPTGGSDEKLFF. The CDR3 DNA is TGTGCCAGCAGCTCACCGACTGGGGGGTCTGATGAAAAACTGTTTTTT. The whole variable domain, filled in from reference TRBV7-2 and TRBJ1-4, reads GAGVSQSPSNKVTEKGKDVELRCDPISGHTALYWYRQSLGQGLEFLIYFQGNSAPDKSGLPSDRFSAERTGGSVSTLTIQRTQQEDSAVYLCASSSPTGGSDEKLFFGSGTQLSVL.

This clone was seen more than once but under ten times. The V gene is TRBV14, the J gene TRBJ2-7, with D unresolved. The CDR3 is 14 amino acids. CDR1 and CDR2 (germline): SGHDN, FVKESK. V was pared by 0 bases and J by 2 bases, with 8 bases between. CDR3 sequence: CASSQEDVTYEQYF. Written as DNA, the CDR3 is TGTGCCAGCAGCCAAGAGGACGTCACCTACGAGCAGTACTTC.

About this clone: With only one base between it and a far larger clone, this is likely a read error. Within the sample, other DNA sequences also encode this same CDR3. The rearrangement uses TRBV7-9 and TRBJ1-1, with 8 nucleotides matching TRBD1. Looked up from germline, CDR1 is SEHNR and CDR2 is FQNEAQ (reference sequence). The junction had 13 bases not matched to a gene; V was cut back by 5 bases and J by 5 bases. The CDR3 contains 16 residues. The CDR3 DNA sequence: TGTGCCAGCAGCCAAGATCGGCAGGGGGCTTGGACTGAAGCTTTCTTT. It is translated as CASSQDRQGAWTEAFF.

This clone counts as medium-sized. V gene TRBV5-1 combines with J gene TRBJ1-3, with TRBD1 as a possible D gene (5 bases). Trimming stripped 0 bases from V and 4 bases from J, with 11 bases between. This CDR3 has 15 amino acids. Looked up from germline, CDR1 is SGHRS and CDR2 is YFSETQ. CDR3 DNA sequence: TGCGCCAGCAGCTTGGACAGGTCGTCAGGAAACACCATATATTTT. Protein product: CASSLDRSSGNTIYF.

V gene TRBV20-1 combines with J gene TRBJ2-7; D gene ambiguous. The CDR3 runs to 8 residues. Trimming cost V 4 bases and J 6 bases, with 1 base left between them. In germline, CDR1 is DFQATT, CDR2 SNEGSKA (reference sequence). The CDR3: CSATEQYF. The CDR3 region has the DNA TGCAGTGCTACCGAGCAGTACTTC.

By share, this clone counts as medium-sized. This chain uses TRBV4-3 with TRBJ2-1; 12 nucleotides match TRBD2. Trimming removed 0 bases from V and 4 bases from J; junction bases left unmatched: 4. The CDR3 totals 17 residues. CDR1 and CDR2 from the germline V gene are LGHNA and YSLEER. In DNA, the CDR3 is TGCGCCAGCAGCCAAGATCGACTAGCGGGGGTTTACAATGAGCAGTTCTTC. Translating gives CASSQDRLAGVYNEQFF.

A few counts support this clone. The chain carries TRBV7-9 and TRBJ2-5, with a tentative D call TRBD2 (6 bases). This CDR3 comprises 15 residues. CDR1 is SEHNR and CDR2 is FQNEAQ in the germline V gene (reference sequence). Trimming took 2 bases from V and 5 from J, leaving 15 bases between them. The CDR3 nucleotides are TGTGCCAGCAGCTTACAGGGAGGCGGGGTGGAGACCCAGTACTTC. It translates to CASSLQGGGVETQYF.

This clone was recorded a few times. This chain links TRBV19 with TRBJ2-1, with D maybe TRBD2 (5 bases). V dropped 3 bases and J dropped 5 bases, with 8 bases sitting between them. Germline CDR1 LNHDA, CDR2 SQIVND (reference sequence). There are 13 residues in the CDR3. In DNA form, the CDR3 reads TGTGCCAGTAGTATGGGAGCTAACAATGAGCAGTTCTTC. It translates to CASSMGANNEQFF.

The V call is TRBV6-1, the J call TRBJ1-2, with TRBD1 matching 10 bases. V lost 4 bases to trimming and J lost 4 bases; unmatched junction nucleotides: 0. The CDR3 covers 13 residues. Germline V gene data show CDR1 as MNHNS and CDR2 as SASEGT. CDR3 region: CASSGDRGYGYTF. Here the CDR3 DNA reads TGTGCCAGCAGTGGGGACAGGGGCTATGGCTACACCTTC.

In its sample, this clone was seen a few times. This CDR3 reads CASSLTHLDDTPYGYTF. The CDR3 DNA sequence: TGCGCCAGCAGCTTGACGCACCTGGACGATACTCCCTATGGCTACACCTTC. This rearrangement joins TRBV5-1 to TRBJ1-2, with D uncertain. Germline CDR1 is SGHRS and CDR2 is YFSETQ. Trimming shortened V by 1 base and J by 4 bases, and 20 bases separated the two germline ends. The CDR3 contains 17 residues.

This clone occurred a few times. The V call is TRBV7-6, the J call TRBJ1-5; 9 bases agree with TRBD1. CDR1 is SGHVS, CDR2 FNYEAQ, per germline. This CDR3 region has 17 residues. V gave up 3 bases and J gave up 0 bases; unmatched junction bases: 6. This CDR3 is CASSLGTGPYSNQPQHF. The DNA for the CDR3 is TGTGCCAGCAGCTTGGGGACAGGGCCTTATAGCAATCAGCCCCAGCATTTT.

The gene calls are TRBV30 and TRBJ2-5; TRBD2 aligns across 9 bases. The CDR3 loop spans 18 amino acids. V trimming: 1 base; J trimming: 3 bases; junction bases outside the gene matches: 15. The V gene's germline CDR1 is GTSNPN and CDR2 SVGIG (reference sequence). The CDR3 is CAWSDPYRPLAGKETQYF. In DNA, the CDR3 is TGTGCCTGGAGTGACCCCTATCGTCCCCTAGCGGGGAAAGAGACCCAGTACTTC.

Points on this clone: A much larger clone sits a single nucleotide away, making a read error possible. The sample contains more than one DNA sequence encoding this CDR3. The chain links TRBV5-4 to TRBJ1-1, with D perhaps TRBD1 (6 bases). The CDR3 loop spans 16 amino acids. In germline, CDR1 is SGHNT, CDR2 YYREEE (reference sequence). V dropped 0 bases and J dropped 0 bases, with 12 bases sitting between them. The CDR3 DNA follows: TGTGCCAGCAGCTTGGGCCAGGGGAAGATGAACACTGAAGCTTTCTTT. Its translation is CASSLGQGKMNTEAFF.

V gene TRBV9 combines with J gene TRBJ2-5, with D perhaps TRBD1 or TRBD2 (6 bases each). The CDR3 loop spans 16 amino acids. CDR1 and CDR2 from the germline V gene are SGDLS and YYNGEE. V lost 6 bases to trimming and J lost 5 bases, with 23 bases between them. The chain's CDR3 is CASTPTGDTLPETQYF. CDR3 nucleotides: TGTGCCAGCACCCCGACGGGGGACACCCTACCGGAGACCCAGTACTTC.

This clone was found once. The chain carries TRBV28 and TRBJ1-2; D is uncertain. This CDR3 has 14 amino acids. In germline, CDR1 is MDHEN, CDR2 SYDVKM. Deletions cut 2 bases from V and 2 bases from J, with 9 bases between. The CDR3 spells CASSLMGNNYGYTF. As DNA, the CDR3 is TGTGCCAGCAGTTTAATGGGGAACAACTATGGCTACACCTTC.

By its share, this clone is medium-sized (0.01 to 0.1%). CDR3 DNA: TGTGCCAGCAGCCCGGGAGGCCCCCGCGACACTGAAGCTTTCTTT. This translates into CASSPGGPRDTEAFF. The rearrangement joins TRBV7-3 to TRBJ1-1; D is unclear. The CDR3 is 15 amino acids. The germline V gene has CDR1 SGHTA and CDR2 FQGTGA. Trimming removed 5 bases from V and 3 bases from J, with 16 bases in between.

V usage is TRBV19 and J usage is TRBJ1-1, with TRBD1 matching 7 bases. The ends lost 3 bases at V and 4 bases at J; junction bases unmatched: 5. This CDR3 is 14 amino acids long. Germline CDR1 is LNHDA and CDR2 is SQIVND (reference sequence). CDR3 amino acids: CASSIQGGVTEAFF. As DNA, the CDR3 is TGTGCCAGTAGTATTCAGGGGGGGGTCACTGAAGCTTTCTTT.

This rearrangement joins TRBV4-1 to TRBJ2-5, with 10 bases lining up with TRBD1. The DNA end is more similar to TRBJ2-7, so the J call may be wrong. The CDR3 is 15 residues long. Germline CDR1 reads MGHRA; CDR2 reads YSYEKL. The CDR3 reads CASSLNSGTGAEQYF. CDR3 sequence (DNA): TGCGCCAGCAGCTTAAATTCCGGGACAGGGGCCGAGCAGTACTTC.

The chain joins TRBV6-1 to TRBJ1-6; D gene uncertain. Looked up from germline, CDR1 is MNHNS and CDR2 is SASEGT. Trimming removed 2 bases at V and 16 bases at J, with 3 bases between. CDR3 length: 9 amino acids. Written as DNA, the CDR3 is TGTGCCAGCAGTGAATCTCTCCACTTT. This sequence encodes CASSESLHF.

This clone turned up a few times. The V gene is TRBV19, the J gene TRBJ2-7; unclear D gene. The CDR3 spans 12 residues. Trimming cost V 3 bases and J 1 base, with 4 bases left between them. The germline CDR1 and CDR2 sequences are LNHDA and SQIVND (reference sequence). DNA of the CDR3: TGTGCCAGTAGTATGGGGTCCTACGAGCAGTACTTC. This sequence encodes CASSMGSYEQYF.

In this sample, this clone turned up a few times. This chain joins TRBV6-5 and TRBJ1-5; D may be TRBD1 (5 bases). In germline, CDR1 is MNHEY, CDR2 SVGAGI. The CDR3 runs to 15 residues. Between the trimmed V and J ends, which lost 7 bases and 1 base, there was a span of 14 bases. CDR3 residues: CASNDRAWSNQPQHF. The DNA of the CDR3 is TGTGCCAGCAACGACAGAGCCTGGAGCAATCAGCCCCAGCATTTT.

Sample share makes this clone medium-sized. The rearrangement uses TRBV19 and TRBJ2-1; 8 nucleotides match TRBD2. Trimming cost V 7 bases and J 3 bases; bases outside gene matches: 11. There are 16 residues in the CDR3. From germline, CDR1 is LNHDA and CDR2 SQIVND (reference sequence). The CDR3 sequence: CASTHTSGGFYNEQFF. CDR3 nucleotides: TGTGCCAGTACCCATACGTCGGGGGGGTTCTACAATGAGCAGTTCTTC. Full variable domain (rest looked up from reference TRBV19 and TRBJ2-1): DGGITQSPKYLFRKEGQNVTLSCEQNLNHDAMYWYRQDPGQGLRLIYYSQIVNDFQKGDIAEGYSVSREKKESFPLTVTSAQKNPTAFYLCASTHTSGGFYNEQFFGPGTRLTVL.

This clone was observed a few times. The CDR3 DNA follows: TGTGCCAGCAGCTTGACCCTTGGTCCGGGAAGCAATCAGCCCCAGCATTTT. Translating it yields CASSLTLGPGSNQPQHF. The chain combines TRBV7-9 with TRBJ1-5; no firm D call. This CDR3 is built from 17 residues. Germline-derived CDR1 and CDR2 are SEHNR and FQNEAQ (reference sequence). Trimming removed 3 bases at V and 1 base at J, with 16 bases between.

The chain is built from TRBV4-2 and TRBJ2-5, with TRBD1 matching over 9 bases. The DNA end lines up better with TRBJ2-7; the J call may be wrong. Germline V CDR1 and CDR2: LGHNA, YNFKEQ. The CDR3 totals 15 residues. In DNA form, the CDR3 reads TGTGCCAGCAGCCAAGACCCGGGACAGGGCTACGAGCAGTACTTC. Translated: CASSQDPGQGYEQYF.

This sequence joins TRBV5-4 and TRBJ2-7; D is unclear. Trimming took 1 base from V and 0 from J, leaving 2 bases between them. The V gene's germline CDR1 is SGHNT and CDR2 YYREEE (reference sequence). The CDR3 spans 12 residues. The CDR3 spells CASSLSSYEQYF. CDR3 sequence (DNA): TGTGCCAGCAGCTTGAGCTCCTACGAGCAGTACTTC.

This clone was seen a single time. The chain uses TRBV4-3 and TRBJ2-7; D unresolved. This CDR3 is 12 amino acids long. The germline V gene encodes CDR1 LGHNA and CDR2 YSLEER. V was clipped by 2 bases and J by 2 bases, with 4 bases between them. Here the CDR3 reads CASSQSAYEQYF. For the CDR3, the DNA is TGCGCCAGCAGCCAATCTGCCTACGAGCAGTACTTC.